The clone carrying this T cell receptor (beta chain) was seen a handful of times. Its antigen remains unknown. This entry is derived from a study of CD8 T cells in ankylosing spondylitis. General observations from the study: Reportedly, matched ankylosing spondylitis synovial fluid was significantly enriched for disease-linked clones. A motif of eight highly homologous TCR beta variants was seen as apparently characteristic of ankylosing spondylitis blood. With a CD8+ phenotype, disease-linked clones were relatively rare in peripheral blood. Prior work had noted some motif variants in reactive arthritis blood and synovial fluid.

Trimming stripped 7 bases from V and 2 bases from J, with 12 bases between. Germline V lookup: CDR1 MDHEN, CDR2 SYDVKM. The CDR3 runs 13 residues. Quantitative 5'-RACE with molecular barcodes produced the TCR beta libraries. TCRdb passed the 5' RACE reads through MiXCR, listing each CDR3 protein once. In the table there are fewer than 450,000 distinct CDR3 sequences, 15% to 20% of which are singletons. Sequenced: blood, either unsorted or a sorted T cell fraction (not recorded which). The sequence derives from a male donor with ankylosing spondylitis. V gene TRBV28 combines with J gene TRBJ2-7; D gene unclear. DNA of the CDR3: TGTGCCAGCACTTCCCTAGGAACCTACGAGCAGTACTTC. It yields the protein CASTSLGTYEQYF. Complete variable domain (other parts from reference TRBV28 and TRBJ2-7): DVKVTQSSRYLVKRTGEKVFLECVQDMDHENMFWYRQDPGLGLRLIYFSYDVKMKEKGDIPEGYSVSREKKERFSLILESASTNQTSMYLCASTSLGTYEQYFGPGTRLTVT.